The 27 T cell receptor beta chains presented below share a single source sample, sequenced in a study of control samples from healthy donors and cancer patients. The data were produced by immunoSEQ multiplex PCR, yet TCRdb's version contains in-frame clones alone and is incomplete. The sample shows roughly 140,000 clones, over 90% of them seen only once. The source material was blood. The receptors stem from a man aged 45-60 years in good health.

The chain is built from TRBV18 and TRBJ2-1; D is possibly TRBD2 (5 bases). Per germline, CDR1 KGHSH and CDR2 LQKENI. This CDR3 region has 14 residues. V lost 1 base and J lost 8, with 12 bases in between. The CDR3 protein is CASSPRMVRDEQFF. In nucleotides, the CDR3 is TGTGCCAGCTCACCACGCATGGTGAGGGATGAGCAGTTCTTC.

V usage is TRBV28 and J usage is TRBJ1-4, with TRBD1 identical over 7 bases. Germline V gene lookup returns CDR1 MDHEN and CDR2 SYDVKM. The CDR3 is made up of 14 amino acids. The junction had 9 bases not matched to a gene; V was cut back by 6 bases and J by 8 bases. CDR3 bases: TGTGCCAGCAGACGGACAGGTGGGCAGGAAAAACTGTTTTTT. It codes for CASRRTGGQEKLFF.

The V gene is TRBV5-6, the J gene TRBJ2-3, with D uncertain. The CDR3 length is 14 residues. Looked up from germline, CDR1 is SGHDT and CDR2 is YYEEEE. Trimming removed 4 bases from V and 7 bases from J, with 16 bases in between. CDR3 bases: TGTGCCAGCAGCCCTCTTGCCGTTAAAAATACGCAGTATTTT. Protein: CASSPLAVKNTQYF.

This chain links TRBV14 with TRBJ2-7; D tentatively reads TRBD1 or TRBD2 (5 bases each). V shed 0 bases and J shed 7 bases, with 16 bases lying between them. The CDR3 is 15 amino acids. Germline V gives CDR1 SGHDN, CDR2 FVKESK. Here the CDR3 DNA reads TGTGCCAGCAGCCAAGATTGGGACCGGGTAGCGGAGCAGTACTTC. Protein sequence: CASSQDWDRVAEQYF.

The chain combines TRBV6-1 with TRBJ2-3; TRBD2 agrees at 14 bases. The V gene's germline CDR1 is MNHNS and CDR2 SASEGT. CDR3 length: 14 amino acids. J lost 14 bases, V lost 3 bases, and 7 bases had no gene match. CDR3 sequence (DNA): TGTGCCAGCAGTGAGACTAGCGGGAGGGCCGGAGGGTATTTT. Translation: CASSETSGRAGGYF.

V gene TRBV29-1 combines with J gene TRBJ2-3; maybe TRBD1 (6 bases). V was trimmed by 7 bases and J by 2 bases, leaving 16 bases between them. Germline V gene lookup returns CDR1 SQVTM and CDR2 ANQGSEA. CDR3 length: 14 amino acids. CDR3 DNA sequence: TGCAGCGGCTCCGGACAGAGGAACACAGATACGCAGTATTTT. Residues: CSGSGQRNTDTQYF.

As to this clone: The junction does not match germline at one end; this may be a read error. The chain uses TRBV7-7 and TRBJ2-5; the D gene is possibly TRBD1 (5 bases). The CDR3 covers 15 residues. Germline V gene data show CDR1 as SSHAT and CDR2 as FNYEAQ (reference sequence). The CDR3 sequence is CASSLGVVTKETQYF. CDR3 DNA sequence: TGTGCTAGCAGCTTAGGGGTGGTGACGAAGGAGACCCAGTACTTC.

The V gene is TRBV4-2, the J gene TRBJ2-7; 8 nucleotides align to TRBD1. CDR3 length: 15 amino acids. With 0 bases clipped from V and 7 bases from J, the junction kept 8 bases outside the gene matches. Per germline, CDR1 LGHNA and CDR2 YNFKEQ. CDR3 DNA: TGTGCCAGCAGCCAAGAGAGCAGGGGGCTCGGGGAGCAGTACTTC. This codes for CASSQESRGLGEQYF.

The genes are TRBV6-6 and TRBJ1-5; 9 bases are shared with TRBD1. Germline assignment: CDR1 MNHNY and CDR2 SVGAGI (reference sequence). The CDR3 extends over 16 amino acids. Trimming at V came to 5 bases and at J to 3 bases, leaving 8 bases not matched to a gene. CDR3 bases: TGTGCCAGCAGTCCCAACGGACAGGGGCTCAATCAGCCCCAGCATTTT. Encoded protein: CASSPNGQGLNQPQHF.

The genes are TRBV28 and TRBJ1-6, with D perhaps TRBD1 (5 bases). There are 14 residues in the CDR3. Germline values: CDR1 MDHEN, CDR2 SYDVKM. V was shortened by 7 bases and J by 9 bases, with 16 bases between the two germline ends. CDR3 sequence: CASIVGQGGSPLHF. The CDR3 coding sequence is TGTGCCAGCATAGTGGGGCAGGGTGGTTCACCCCTCCACTTT.

The chain joins TRBV5-1 to TRBJ2-1; D not certain. Germline V lookup: CDR1 SGHRS, CDR2 YFSETQ. The CDR3 runs to 11 residues. Trimming stripped 2 bases from V and 5 bases from J, with 2 bases between. Here the CDR3 reads CASSFDNEQFF. The DNA of the CDR3 is TGCGCCAGCAGCTTTGACAATGAGCAGTTCTTC.

The rearrangement uses TRBV6-5 and TRBJ2-1, with no clear D. The length of the CDR3 is 15 residues. V lost 8 bases and J 1 base, leaving 15 bases between the germline ends. CDR1 MNHEY and CDR2 SVGAGI come from the germline V gene. CDR3 region: CASARDASSYNEQFF. CDR3 sequence (DNA): TGTGCCAGCGCTCGTGATGCGAGTTCCTACAATGAGCAGTTCTTC.

The chain has TRBV19 and TRBJ2-7; 11 bases match TRBD2. Trimming removed 4 bases from V and 2 bases from J; junction bases left unmatched: 7. Germline assignment: CDR1 LNHDA and CDR2 SQIVND (reference sequence). This CDR3 comprises 16 residues. CDR3 sequence reads: CASSTLSGREAYEQYF. DNA of the CDR3: TGTGCCAGTAGTACTCTTAGCGGGAGGGAGGCCTACGAGCAGTACTTC.

V gene TRBV18 combines with J gene TRBJ2-7; 8 positions agree with TRBD1. CDR1 is KGHSH and CDR2 is LQKENI in the germline V gene. With 6 bases clipped from V and 4 bases from J, the junction kept 8 bases outside the gene matches. CDR3 size: 14 residues. The CDR3 coding sequence is TGTGCCAGCTCTCCAGGACAGGGAGTGTACGAGCAGTACTTC. Translated, it gives CASSPGQGVYEQYF.

This clone was recorded once. The V and J genes are TRBV18 and TRBJ2-1; TRBD2 matches at 7 bases. The germline CDR1 and CDR2 sequences are KGHSH and LQKENI. The CDR3 totals 16 residues. The junction had 4 bases not matched to a gene; V was cut back by 0 bases and J by 2 bases. CDR3 DNA sequence: TGTGCCAGCTCACCACCGGGTGGGAGGGCCTACAATGAGCAGTTCTTC. It codes for CASSPPGGRAYNEQFF.

The chain is built from TRBV3-1 (or the pseudogene TRBV3-2) and TRBJ2-7; a weak D match, TRBD2 (6 bases). Germline CDR1 is LGHDT and CDR2 is YNNKEL (reference sequence). The CDR3 covers 15 residues. V was pared by 4 bases and J by 7 bases, with 20 bases between. The CDR3 bases are TGTGCCAGCAGCCCACCGGGACTCCAACTTAGGGAGCAGTACTTC. Residues: CASSPPGLQLREQYF.

The chain couples TRBV29-1 to TRBJ1-1; perhaps TRBD1 as D (5 bases). This CDR3 region has 13 residues. The germline V gene encodes CDR1 SQVTM and CDR2 ANQGSEA. Trimming shortened V by 4 bases and J by 2 bases, and 11 bases separated the two germline ends. CDR3 amino acids: CSVGRGSNTEAFF. Written as DNA, the CDR3 is TGCAGCGTTGGAAGGGGCTCAAACACTGAAGCTTTCTTT.

V is TRBV27 and J is TRBJ2-7; D may be TRBD1 or TRBD2 (5 bases each). Trimming removed 5 bases from V and 0 bases from J, with 14 bases in between. CDR3 size: 15 residues. Germline CDR1 reads MNHEY; CDR2 reads SMNVEV (reference sequence). This CDR3 reads CASSGRDGSSYEQYF. CDR3 nucleotide sequence: TGTGCCAGCAGTGGCCGGGACGGAAGCTCCTACGAGCAGTACTTC.

The chain joins TRBV5-1 to TRBJ2-3; D possibly uses TRBD1 or TRBD2 (6 bases each). Germline assignment: CDR1 SGHRS and CDR2 YFSETQ. This CDR3 comprises 15 residues. Trimming shortened V by 4 bases and J by 2 bases, and 14 bases separated the two germline ends. CDR3 DNA sequence: TGCGCCAGCAGCCCGGGGGCCAGCCTCACAGATACGCAGTATTTT. This encodes CASSPGASLTDTQYF.

The rearrangement links TRBV9 to TRBJ2-2; 9 positions agree with TRBD1. V lost 4 bases, J lost 6 bases, and 4 bases stayed unmatched. This CDR3 has 14 amino acids. The V gene's germline CDR1 is SGDLS and CDR2 YYNGEE. CDR3 loop: CASSPRQGAGELFF. CDR3 nucleotide sequence: TGTGCCAGCAGCCCCCGACAGGGGGCCGGGGAGCTGTTTTTT. Full variable domain (rest looked up from reference TRBV9 and TRBJ2-2): DSGVTQTPKHLITATGQRVTLRCSPRSGDLSVYWYQQSLDQGLQFLIQYYNGEERAKGNILERFSAQQFPDLHSELNLSSLELGDSALYFCASSPRQGAGELFFGEGSRLTVL.

With respect to this clone: The junction differs from germline at one of its ends, possibly a read error. J is TRBJ2-5 and V is TRBV7-9; 8 bases align to TRBD2. CDR1 and CDR2 from the germline V gene are SEHNR and FQNEAQ (reference sequence). The CDR3 contains 16 residues. Written as DNA, the CDR3 is TGTGCCAGCAGGTTAGGGAGAGCGGGACTAGAAGAGACCCAGTACTTC. It yields the protein CASRLGRAGLEETQYF. Using reference TRBV7-9 and TRBJ2-5 for the parts outside the CDR3, the full variable domain is DTGVSQNPRHKITKRGQNVTFRCDPISEHNRLYWYRQTLGQGPEFLTYFQNEAQLEKSRLLSDRFSAERPKGSFSTLEIQRTEQGDSAMYLCASRLGRAGLEETQYFGPGTRLLVL.

The chain has TRBV5-8 and TRBJ1-1; D is possibly TRBD1 (5 bases). This CDR3 has 13 amino acids. V shed 4 bases and J shed 1 base, with 8 bases lying between them. Germline loops: CDR1 SGHTS, CDR2 YDEGEE. Here the CDR3 reads CASSRTQNTEAFF. In DNA form, the CDR3 reads TGTGCCAGCAGCCGGACACAGAACACTGAAGCTTTCTTT.

The V gene is TRBV7-2, the J gene TRBJ1-2, with 9 bases aligning to TRBD1. Germline CDR1 is SGHTA and CDR2 is FQGNSA. Losses at the gene ends were 1 base for V and 4 bases for J; bases not matched to a gene: 7. This CDR3 is 16 amino acids long. CDR3 amino acids: CASSLGGQGQIYGYTF. CDR3 in DNA: TGTGCCAGCAGCTTAGGGGGACAGGGACAAATCTATGGCTACACCTTC.

V and J are TRBV30 and TRBJ1-6; no clear D gene. Trimming took 0 bases from V and 10 from J, leaving 13 bases between them. Germline V gene lookup returns CDR1 GTSNPN and CDR2 SVGIG (reference sequence). The CDR3 is 14 residues long. CDR3 bases: TGTGCCTGGAGTGTATCTGAGGGAATATCACCCCTCCACTTT. Its protein is CAWSVSEGISPLHF. Supplemented by reference TRBV30 and TRBJ1-6, the full variable domain reads SQTIHQWPATLVQPVGSPLSLECTVEGTSNPNLYWYRQAAGRGLQLLFYSVGIGQISSEVPQNLSASRPQDRQFILSSKKLLLSDSGFYLCAWSVSEGISPLHFGNGTRLTVT.

This chain connects TRBV3-1 (or the pseudogene TRBV3-2) to TRBJ2-1; 7 nucleotides agree with TRBD2. Trimming at V came to 4 bases and at J to 7 bases, leaving 13 bases not matched to a gene. Per the germline V gene, CDR1 is LGHDT and CDR2 is YNNKEL (reference sequence). The CDR3 is 16 residues long. The CDR3 DNA is TGTGCCAGCAGCCGGATGGTGGGAGGGGTAGGGAATGAGCAGTTCTTC. Residues: CASSRMVGGVGNEQFF.

The rearrangement links TRBV28 to TRBJ2-1; tentatively, D is TRBD2 (5 bases). Trimming took off 6 bases at V and 0 bases at J, with 9 bases between the two ends. Per germline, CDR1 MDHEN and CDR2 SYDVKM. CDR3 length: 14 amino acids. The CDR3 region is CASRSGSSYNEQFF. Here the CDR3 DNA reads TGTGCCAGCAGGAGCGGTAGCTCCTACAATGAGCAGTTCTTC.

This clone was recorded once. The chain has TRBV28 and TRBJ2-7; TRBD2 is a possible D gene (5 bases). Germline values: CDR1 MDHEN, CDR2 SYDVKM. The CDR3 runs 11 residues. The CDR3 DNA follows: TGTGACCCTAGCTTGGCGGAAGAGCAGTACTTC. Protein product: CDPSLAEEQYF.